The subject of this entry is one T cell receptor beta chain. Its specificity is unknown. The data stem from a study of cytomegalovirus exposure and HLA in healthy donors. Overall study results and limits: The productive fraction for most TCR beta V segments was about 87% or about 30% in an earlier analysis.

The CDR3 extends over 18 amino acids. Germline V CDR1 and CDR2: LGHNT, FRNRAP. V lost 7 bases, J lost 0 bases, and 21 bases lay in between. PCR amplification relied on 60 Vbeta primers (plus 13 Jbeta primers). Sequenced by immunoSEQ multiplex PCR; TCRdb stores in-frame clones only, minus some. This table has about 94,000 clones, more than 75% appearing once. Sequencing input: PBMCs. The receptor comes from a human donor in good health. The gene calls are TRBV12-5 and TRBJ1-4; D ambiguous. CDR3 in DNA: TGTGCTAGTGATTGGTCAGGAGGGTTGAGGGCAACTAATGAAAAACTGTTTTTT. This gives the protein CASDWSGGLRATNEKLFF.